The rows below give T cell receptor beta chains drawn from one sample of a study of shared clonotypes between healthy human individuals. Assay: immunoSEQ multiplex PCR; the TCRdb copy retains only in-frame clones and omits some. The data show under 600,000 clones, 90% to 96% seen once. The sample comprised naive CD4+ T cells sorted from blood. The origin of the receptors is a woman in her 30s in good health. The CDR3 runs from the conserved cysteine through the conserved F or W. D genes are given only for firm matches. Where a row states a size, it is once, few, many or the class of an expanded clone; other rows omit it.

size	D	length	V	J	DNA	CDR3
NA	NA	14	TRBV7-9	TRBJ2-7	TGTGCCAGCAGCAGACAGGCGGTGCACTACGAGCAGTACTTC	CASSRQAVHYEQYF
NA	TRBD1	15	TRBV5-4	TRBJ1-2	TGTGCCAGCAGCTTGGCCCTGACAGGGAGCGGAGGCTACACCTTC	CASSLALTGSGGYTF
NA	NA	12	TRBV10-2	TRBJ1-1	TGCGCCAGCGGGCTCGGGGACACTGAAGCTTTCTTT	CASGLGDTEAFF
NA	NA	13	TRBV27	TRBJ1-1	TGTGCCAGCAGCTTGGGGACGGGGAGGGAAGCTTTCTTT	CASSLGTGREAFF
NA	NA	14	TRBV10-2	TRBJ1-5	TGCGCCAGCAGTCCAGACAGTGGCAATCAGCCCCAGCATTTT	CASSPDSGNQPQHF
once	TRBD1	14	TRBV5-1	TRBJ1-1	TGCGCCAGCAGCCTCCGGGACAGAACTGAACAAGCTTTCTTT	CASSLRDRTEQAFF
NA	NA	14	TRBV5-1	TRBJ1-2	TGCGCCAGCAGCTTGGCAGGACCGAACTATGGCTACACCTTC	CASSLAGPNYGYTF
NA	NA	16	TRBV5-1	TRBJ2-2	TGCGCCAGCAGCTCCTACCCGACGGGAGACCCCGGGGAGCTGTTTTTT	CASSSYPTGDPGELFF
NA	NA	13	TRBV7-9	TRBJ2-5	TGTGCCAGCAGCTTTGCAGGGTTAGAGACCCAGTACTTC	CASSFAGLETQYF
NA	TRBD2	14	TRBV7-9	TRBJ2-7	TGTGCCAGCAGCCCGTGGGGAGGGGTTTCGGAGCAGTACTTC	CASSPWGGVSEQYF
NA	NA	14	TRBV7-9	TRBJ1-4	TGTGCCAGCAGCTACGCCCTATCAAATGAAAAACTGTTTTTT	CASSYALSNEKLFF
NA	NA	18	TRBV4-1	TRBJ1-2	TGCGCCAGCAGCCAAGGAGCCGGGACATCCTTTACGACCTATGGCTACACCTTC	CASSQGAGTSFTTYGYTF